This TCR beta chain originates from a study of blood T cells in healthy people across ages. A second about 7 to 12 cycle PCR used barcoded and J-beta primers. TCRdb reprocessed the 5' RACE reads with MiXCR, giving one entry per CDR3 protein. The sample holds under 2 million distinct CDR3 sequences, about 35% seen once. On this clonotype itself: At one end, the junction sequence differs from germline, possibly due to a read error.

Germline V gene data show CDR1 as SEHNR and CDR2 as FQNEAQ (reference sequence). The CDR3 runs to 17 residues. This clonotype was obtained from a woman aged 25 to 39 in good health. The chain employs TRBV7-9 and TRBJ2-3; 8 bases line up with TRBD2. The sequencing sample was made of blood. The CDR3 nucleotides are TGTGCCAGCAGCTACCGGGGGCGTAGCGGGGTAACAGATGCGCAGTATTTT. Its translation is CASSYRGRSGVTDAQYF.